The subject of this entry is one T cell receptor (beta chain). The data derive from a study of blood T cell repertoires in COVID-19. Study in general: The United States, Italy and Spain provided the acute and convalescent COVID-19 samples. T cells, B-cell-depleted T cells, or PBMCs supplied cDNA or gDNA.

In the source study's methods: Estimated nucleated cell counts came from reference gene primer amplification. Some clones are missing from TCRdb's copy, which holds only in-frame ones; the method was immunoSEQ multiplex PCR. That table supplies the V and J calls and clone size; D and trimming were determined from the DNA. The table records 98,000 or so clones, roughly 85% of them present only once. Germline CDR1 reads SGHRS; CDR2 reads YFSETQ. The CDR3 contains 16 residues. After removal of 4 bases from V and 2 bases from J, the junction contained 6 bases not matched to a gene. The receptor was isolated from a human donor in a cohort sampled during active COVID-19. The material sequenced was peripheral blood. The chain employs TRBV5-1 and TRBJ1-4; TRBD1 matches at 9 bases. The CDR3 here is CASSKGQGSTNEKLFF. CDR3 nucleotides: TGCGCCAGCAGCAAGGGACAGGGATCCACTAATGAAAAACTGTTTTTT. The variable domain in full, with the rest retrieved from reference TRBV5-1 and TRBJ1-4, is KAGVTQTPRYLIKTRGQQVTLSCSPISGHRSVSWYQQTPGQGLQFLFEYFSETQRNKGNFPGRFSGRQFSNSRSEMNVSTLELGDSALYLCASSKGQGSTNEKLFFGSGTQLSVL.